These 5 T cell receptor beta chains share one sample of origin, sequenced in a study of shared clonotypes between healthy human individuals. Profiling relied on immunoSEQ multiplex PCR, and the TCRdb table lists in-frame clones only, not all of them. The table has about half a million clones, approximately 79% seen once. The sample comprised PBMCs. The receptors were gathered from a woman aged 40 to 49 in good health. Some clones in this sample may be carry-over from other donors' samples.

This clone was counted once. The chain has TRBV7-9 and TRBJ2-7, with a possible D match to TRBD2 (6 bases). V was clipped by 1 base and J by 6 bases, with 16 bases between them. The CDR3 is made up of 15 amino acids. Germline assignment: CDR1 SEHNR and CDR2 FQNEAQ (reference sequence). CDR3 region: CASSLGGVNPLEQYF. CDR3 DNA sequence: TGTGCCAGCAGCTTAGGCGGGGTTAACCCTCTCGAGCAGTACTTC.

The V call is TRBV5-4, the J call TRBJ2-5; TRBD1 agrees at 11 bases. The germline V gene has CDR1 SGHNT and CDR2 YYREEE (reference sequence). The CDR3 has 15 residues. With V trimmed by 4 bases and J by 2 bases, 4 bases remained unmatched. The CDR3 coding sequence is TGTGCCAGCAGCCTCGGGACAGGGGGACAAGAGACCCAGTACTTC. Amino acid sequence: CASSLGTGGQETQYF.

This clone was observed at least ten times. The gene calls are TRBV5-4 and TRBJ1-4, with TRBD1 as a possible D gene (6 bases). The CDR3 has 16 amino acids. Looked up from germline, CDR1 is SGHNT and CDR2 is YYREEE (reference sequence). Trimming stripped 4 bases from V and 0 bases from J, with 13 bases between. The CDR3 nucleotides read TGTGCCAGCAGCACCGGACAGCGCTCAACTAATGAAAAACTGTTTTTT. Translated, it gives CASSTGQRSTNEKLFF.

The chain is built from TRBV4-3 and TRBJ2-7; D is possibly TRBD1 (6 bases). CDR3 length: 14 residues. Trimming cost V 1 base and J 5 bases, with 12 bases left between them. CDR1 is LGHNA, CDR2 YSLEER, per germline. The chain's CDR3 is CASSQAGAPNEQYF. The CDR3 DNA reads TGCGCCAGCAGCCAAGCAGGGGCCCCCAACGAGCAGTACTTC.

This clone was seen once. One junction end does not reproduce the germline sequence, and a read error may be involved. The J gene is TRBJ2-3, the V gene TRBV7-7; D perhaps matches TRBD1 (5 bases). CDR3 length equals 14 residues. Germline lookup yields CDR1 SSHAT and CDR2 FNYEAQ (reference sequence). As DNA, the CDR3 is TGTGCTAGCAGCCCCTACCAGGGTGCAGATACGCAGTATTTT. It encodes CASSPYQGADTQYF. The variable domain in full, completed from reference TRBV7-7 and TRBJ2-3, reads GAGVSQSPRYKVTKRGQDVTLRCDPISSHATLYWYQQALGQGPEFLTYFNYEAQPDKSGLPSDRFSAERPEGSISTLTIQRTEQRDSAMYRCASSPYQGADTQYFGPGTRLTVL.